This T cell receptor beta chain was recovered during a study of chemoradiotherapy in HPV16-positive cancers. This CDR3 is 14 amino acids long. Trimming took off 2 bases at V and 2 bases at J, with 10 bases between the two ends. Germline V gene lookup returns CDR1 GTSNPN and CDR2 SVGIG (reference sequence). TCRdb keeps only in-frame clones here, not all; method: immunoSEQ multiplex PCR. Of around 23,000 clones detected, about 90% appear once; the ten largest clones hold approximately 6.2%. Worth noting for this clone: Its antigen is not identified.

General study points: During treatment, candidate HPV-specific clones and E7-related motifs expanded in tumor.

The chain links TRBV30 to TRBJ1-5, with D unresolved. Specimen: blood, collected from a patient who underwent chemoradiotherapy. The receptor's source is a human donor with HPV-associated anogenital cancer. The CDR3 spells CAWSRWEGNQPQHF. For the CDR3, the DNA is TGTGCCTGGAGTAGGTGGGAGGGCAATCAGCCCCAGCATTTT.